Following are 8 T cell receptor beta chains from one sample sequenced in a study of T cell responses to AZD1222 COVID-19 vaccine. Libraries were prepared by immunoSEQ multiplex PCR; TCRdb keeps only in-frame clonotypes and omits some of them. The data show about 150,000 clones, about nine tenths seen once. This sample comprised peripheral blood, obtained on day 0 of MenACWY control vaccination. These receptors were collected from an adult in good health.

This clone was observed a single time. The V gene is TRBV30, the J gene TRBJ2-1, with D possibly TRBD1 on 6 matching bases. Per germline, CDR1 GTSNPN and CDR2 SVGIG (reference sequence). The ends were cut back, 2 bases at V and 5 bases at J, with 7 bases in the middle. This CDR3 comprises 12 residues. The CDR3 bases are TGTGCCTGGAGTAGGACAGACAATGAGCAGTTCTTC. It specifies CAWSRTDNEQFF.

In its sample, this clone was seen a few times. This chain joins TRBV12-5 and TRBJ2-2; TRBD2 matches 10 bases. In germline, CDR1 is LGHNT, CDR2 FRNRAP. The CDR3 runs to 17 residues. Unmatched junction bases numbered 9, after V lost 6 bases and J lost 2 bases. CDR3 residues: CASGPRLAGVNTGELFF. The CDR3 DNA reads TGTGCTAGTGGCCCAAGGCTAGCGGGGGTTAACACCGGGGAGCTGTTTTTT.

In this sample, this clone turned up a few times. This chain connects TRBV19 to TRBJ2-2, with 10 bases identical to TRBD2. With V trimmed by 3 bases and J by 3 bases, 16 bases remained unmatched. This CDR3 comprises 20 residues. Germline V lookup: CDR1 LNHDA, CDR2 SQIVND (reference sequence). The CDR3 loop reads CASSIYISSSGRPYTGELFF. As DNA, the CDR3 is TGTGCCAGTAGTATCTACATCTCCTCTAGCGGGAGACCCTACACCGGGGAGCTGTTTTTT.

The CDR3 here is CASSSRTGETDTQYF. The CDR3 DNA reads as TGTGCCAGCAGCTCGCGGACAGGGGAGACAGATACGCAGTATTTT. The rearrangement joins TRBV7-2 to TRBJ2-3, with 9 bases fitting TRBD1. The CDR3 has 15 residues. CDR1 and CDR2 from the germline V gene are SGHTA and FQGNSA. Trimming at V came to 4 bases and at J to 3 bases, leaving 5 bases not matched to a gene.

CDR3 amino acids: CASSWRTGSSDEQYF. The CDR3 DNA reads TGTGCCAGCAGTTGGCGGACAGGGTCTAGCGACGAGCAGTACTTC. The chain joins TRBV6-5 to TRBJ2-7, with TRBD1 matching 8 bases. V lost 4 bases to trimming and J lost 5 bases; unmatched junction nucleotides: 10. This CDR3 spans 15 amino acids. Germline CDR1 is MNHEY and CDR2 is SVGAGI.

This chain connects TRBV6-5 to TRBJ1-1, with unresolved D. Germline V gives CDR1 MNHEY, CDR2 SVGAGI. The CDR3 length is 13 residues. V dropped 7 bases and J dropped 4 bases, with 13 bases sitting between them. The CDR3 nucleotides read TGTGCCAGCATCCTCAGTCTGGGCACTGAAGCTTTCTTT. Encoded protein: CASILSLGTEAFF.

The chain recombines TRBV6-5 with TRBJ1-1, with 10 bases lining up with TRBD1. The CDR3 extends over 16 amino acids. The ends lost 0 bases at V and 3 bases at J; junction bases unmatched: 4. Per germline, CDR1 MNHEY and CDR2 SVGAGI. Here the CDR3 reads CASSYSTGGVDTEAFF. CDR3 sequence (DNA): TGTGCCAGCAGTTACTCGACAGGGGGCGTGGACACTGAAGCTTTCTTT.

The table lists this clone with a count of one. This chain connects TRBV12-3 or TRBV12-4 to TRBJ1-4; D ambiguous. Trimming took off 6 bases at V and 5 bases at J, with 10 bases between the two ends. The CDR3 length is 13 residues. The CDR3 here is CASRKGQNEKLFF. For the CDR3, the DNA is TGTGCCAGCAGGAAGGGCCAGAATGAAAAACTGTTTTTT.